This record looks at one T cell receptor beta chain sequence and its context. Its target is not known. Sorting of CD4+ cells into CD25+CD127- cells was carried out for a few patients. Peripheral blood samples and lesional scalp punch biopsies were obtained from alopecia areata patients. CDR1 and CDR2 (germline): MDHEN, SYDVKM. V dropped 4 bases and J dropped 4; count of bases not matched to a gene: 6. The CDR3 is 16 amino acids. After isolation, RNA underwent reverse transcription to generate cDNA as the sequencing template. Assay used: immunoSEQ multiplex PCR; TCRdb lists only in-frame clones, some missing. Found here are about 37,000 clones, under 65% of them singletons; the top ten hold around 1.7%. The data stem from a study of CD8+ T cells in alopecia areata. Study-level points and caveats: Higher clonality than in normal scalp was seen in lesional scalp, especially alopecia totalis/universalis. Possibly as an HLA-related effect, TCR sharing across patients appeared less clear than in mice. Sequencing of scalp tissue also captures the resident alphabeta T cells of normal skin.

The chain uses TRBV28 and TRBJ2-1; TRBD2 matches at 11 bases. This TCR was recovered from a human donor with alopecia areata. Specimen: CD4+ Tregs sorted from blood. Here the CDR3 reads CASSSRGTSGYNEQFF. The CDR3 DNA follows: TGTGCCAGCAGTTCGAGAGGGACTAGCGGTTACAATGAGCAGTTCTTC.